The rows below give T cell receptor beta chains drawn from one sample of a study of beta chain features in type 1 diabetes. Method: immunoSEQ multiplex PCR; TCRdb's copy keeps in-frame clones and lacks some. Seen here are more than 250,000 clones, just over 20% observed once, and the top ten hold about 0.027%. Sample: naive CD4+ T cells from blood. These receptors all stem from a woman aged 40 to 50 with type 1 diabetes. Both conserved end residues are part of each CDR3. The D gene is left open where the match is weak. Part of the rows lack a size; the others show once, few, many or a class for expanded clones.

CDR3nt	CDR3aa	abundance	d_gene	v_gene	j_gene
TGTGCCAGCAGGGGACTAGCGGACACCGGGGAGCTGTTTTTT	CASRGLADTGELFF	few	TRBD2	TRBV25-1	TRBJ2-2
TGCAGCGTAGGACAGAGGATGAACACTGAAGCTTTCTTT	CSVGQRMNTEAFF	NA	NA	TRBV29-1	TRBJ1-1
TGTGCCAGCAGCCAAGCGGGGGGCACAGATACGCAGTATTTT	CASSQAGGTDTQYF	few	TRBD2	TRBV7-2	TRBJ2-3
TGCGCCAGCAGTCAATCTCGACAGCGCGCAATCCTTTCTAGCACAGATACGCAGTATTTT	CASSQSRQRAILSSTDTQYF	few	NA	TRBV23-1	TRBJ2-3
TGCAGCGTTGTAGACAGGGTGCCTCTGGACGAGCAGTACTTC	CSVVDRVPLDEQYF	NA	TRBD1	TRBV29-1	TRBJ2-7
TGCGCCAGCAGCTCACAGGGGGCTAGTGAGCAGTACTTC	CASSSQGASEQYF	NA	TRBD1	TRBV5-1	TRBJ2-7
TGTGCCAGTAGTATCGGTCTCGGGTTCTCCTACAATGAGCAGTTCTTC	CASSIGLGFSYNEQFF	NA	NA	TRBV19	TRBJ2-1
TGCGCCAGCAGCCAACTGCCCCGGGGGAACACAGATACGCAGTATTTT	CASSQLPRGNTDTQYF	NA	NA	TRBV4-3	TRBJ2-3
TGTGCCAGTATAGGCCAGGGGCACGAGACCCAGTACTTC	CASIGQGHETQYF	few	NA	TRBV19	TRBJ2-5
TGCGCCAGCAGCCGAACAACCGGGACAGGGAATTCACCCCTCCACTTT	CASSRTTGTGNSPLHF	NA	TRBD1	TRBV4-3	TRBJ1-6
TGTGCCAGCAGCCGCCCCGTGCAGGGGGTTTCCACCGTCCTGACTTTC	CASSRPVQGVSTVLTF	few	TRBD1	TRBV27	TRBJ2-6
TGTGCCAGTGAGACAGGCGGAGGTGAAAAACTGTTTTTT	CASETGGGEKLFF	few	NA	TRBV19	TRBJ1-4
TGTGCCAGCAGCTTAGTGCACGGGTTCGGGGAGCTGTTTTTT	CASSLVHGFGELFF	few	NA	TRBV7-2	TRBJ2-2
TGTGCCAGCAGTGAACTTCAGGGGTGGACTGAAGCTTTCTTT	CASSELQGWTEAFF	few	NA	TRBV2	TRBJ1-1
TGTGCCAGCAGCGTGACAGTAATGAACACTGAAGCTTTCTTT	CASSVTVMNTEAFF	NA	NA	TRBV9	TRBJ1-1
TGTGCCAGCAGCCCTGCCGAGGACTATGGCTACACCTTC	CASSPAEDYGYTF	NA	NA	TRBV11-2	TRBJ1-2
TGTGCCACCAGCGGATTACCAGGGGGCAATCAGCCCCAGCATTTT	CATSGLPGGNQPQHF	NA	NA	TRBV15	TRBJ1-5
TGTGCCAGCAGACCCCGGGACAGGGTGTTTGAAGCTTTCTTT	CASRPRDRVFEAFF	NA	TRBD1	TRBV6-5	TRBJ1-1
TGTGCCAGCAGCTTAGAGAGCGGGAGCGGCTACGAGCAGTACTTC	CASSLESGSGYEQYF	few	TRBD2	TRBV11-2	TRBJ2-7
TGTGCCAGTAGTACCAGGGTCGGCTACACCTTC	CASSTRVGYTF	NA	NA	TRBV19	TRBJ1-2
TGTGCCAGCAGTTTTCAGACAGGGGGAACCTACGAGCAGTACTTC	CASSFQTGGTYEQYF	NA	TRBD1	TRBV28	TRBJ2-7
TGCGCCAGCAGCCAAGGGTCAGGGAACGATCAGCCCCAGCATTTT	CASSQGSGNDQPQHF	NA	NA	TRBV4-3	TRBJ1-5
TGTGCCAGCAGCCCCCGATCGACTAGCGGGATCTACGAGCAGTACTTC	CASSPRSTSGIYEQYF	NA	TRBD2	TRBV9	TRBJ2-7
TGTGCCAGCTCACCCAGGGGGCAGAATGAGCAGTTCTTC	CASSPRGQNEQFF	NA	TRBD1	TRBV18	TRBJ2-1
TGTGCCAGCTCGGCCGGGACAGGGGCTAACACTGAAGCTTTCTTT	CASSAGTGANTEAFF	NA	TRBD1	TRBV18	TRBJ1-1
TGTGCCAGCAGCGTTGACAGGGGCAATGAGCAGTTCTTC	CASSVDRGNEQFF	NA	TRBD1	TRBV9	TRBJ2-1
TGTGCCATCAGCCCCGACAGGGGCGGAGAAAAACTGTTTTTT	CAISPDRGGEKLFF	once	TRBD1	TRBV10-3	TRBJ1-4
TGTGCCAGCAGCGTAGGAAGCGGGGGAGAGACCCAGTACTTC	CASSVGSGGETQYF	few	TRBD2	TRBV9	TRBJ2-5
TGTGCCAGTAGGCCTCCTTCGGGGGAATTCAATGAGCAGTTCTTC	CASRPPSGEFNEQFF	once	NA	TRBV9	TRBJ2-1
TGTGCCTGGAGTGACCCGGGACTTTACAATGAGCAGTTCTTC	CAWSDPGLYNEQFF	NA	NA	TRBV30	TRBJ2-1
TGTGCCAGCAGTGAGTCTCAGGACAGAGAGACCCAGTACTTC	CASSESQDRETQYF	NA	NA	TRBV25-1	TRBJ2-5
TGTGCCACTAGGAGGACGGTAAATAGCAATCAGCCCCAGCATTTT	CATRRTVNSNQPQHF	NA	NA	TRBV6-5	TRBJ1-5
TGCGCCAGCAGCGCCCCCGGGACAGCATCCGTTTATGGCTACACCTTC	CASSAPGTASVYGYTF	NA	TRBD1	TRBV4-1	TRBJ1-2
TGTGCCAGCAGTGGGGACTATGCTTCCCTTGAGCAGTACTTC	CASSGDYASLEQYF	NA	TRBD2	TRBV14	TRBJ2-7
TGTGCCAGCAGACAGGGGAGCTCCTACGAGCAGTACTTC	CASRQGSSYEQYF	few	TRBD1	TRBV5-4	TRBJ2-7
TGTGCCAGCAGCTCGACAGGGTCCGGGGCCAACGTCCTGACTTTC	CASSSTGSGANVLTF	NA	TRBD1	TRBV11-2	TRBJ2-6
TGTGCCAGCAGCTTACGGGGGGACTACGAGCAGTACTTC	CASSLRGDYEQYF	few	TRBD2	TRBV11-1	TRBJ2-7
TGTGCCGGTGGGGGCAGGGTGGCCTACGAGCAGTACTTC	CAGGGRVAYEQYF	few	NA	TRBV30	TRBJ2-7
TGTGCCAGCAGTTTCCACAGGGGAAGGGACGAGCAGTACTTC	CASSFHRGRDEQYF	once	TRBD1	TRBV27	TRBJ2-7
TGCGCCAGCAGCTTCCGGGAGGCTAGCGGGGGGTCCACCGGGGAGCTGTTTTTT	CASSFREASGGSTGELFF	few	TRBD2	TRBV5-1	TRBJ2-2
TGTGCCAGCAGCTTCCAACAGGGGAGCGAGCAGTACTTC	CASSFQQGSEQYF	NA	TRBD1	TRBV7-6	TRBJ2-7
TGTGCCAGCAGTTGGGACAGGGGGGAGACCCAGTACTTC	CASSWDRGETQYF	few	TRBD1	TRBV5-6	TRBJ2-5
TGTGCCAGCTCACCACCGTCCGGTTCAGAGACCCAGTACTTC	CASSPPSGSETQYF	NA	NA	TRBV18	TRBJ2-5
TGTGCCAGCAGCAAAGCCTGGACAGGGGGCGATGATACGCAGTATTTT	CASSKAWTGGDDTQYF	NA	TRBD1	TRBV28	TRBJ2-3
TGTGCCAGCTCACCAGGCGGTTCAGACGAGCAGTACTTC	CASSPGGSDEQYF	NA	NA	TRBV18	TRBJ2-7
TGCAGCGCCCGGGCGCCGACAGGGGGATATTCCGGGGAGCTGTTTTTT	CSARAPTGGYSGELFF	few	TRBD1	TRBV29-1	TRBJ2-2
TGTGCTAGTGGTTTGGTCCGACGGACAGGGCTGACTAGCACAGATACGCAGTATTTT	CASGLVRRTGLTSTDTQYF	NA	TRBD1	TRBV12-5	TRBJ2-3
NA	CASSVGPGEGRETQYF	few	NA	TRBV9	TRBJ2-5
TGTGCCAGCAGCCAACGCGGGGAGACCCAGTACTTC	CASSQRGETQYF	few	NA	TRBV5-6	TRBJ2-5
TGTGCCAGCAGCTTATCTGAGTATGAGCAGTTCTTC	CASSLSEYEQFF	NA	NA	TRBV7-9	TRBJ2-1
TGTGCCAGCAGCTTCGGACAGTTAGCCAAAAACATTCAGTACTTC	CASSFGQLAKNIQYF	few	NA	TRBV5-6	TRBJ2-4